This passage covers 11 T cell receptor beta chains from one sample sequenced in a study of cytomegalovirus exposure and HLA in healthy donors. PCR primers comprised 60 Vbeta and 13 Jbeta primers. Profiling relied on immunoSEQ multiplex PCR, and the TCRdb table lists in-frame clones only, not all of them. The record lists fewer than 100,000 clones, of which the ten most abundant hold 1.3% to 1.5%. The sequenced material came from PBMCs. These receptor sequences come from a woman aged 60-70 years in good health and CMV-seronegative.

As DNA, the CDR3 is TGTGCCATCAGACGACAGGGATCCGAGCAGTACTTC. Residues: CAIRRQGSEQYF. V gene TRBV10-3 combines with J gene TRBJ2-7; the match to TRBD1 covers 7 bases. Germline trimming cut 6 bases from V and 6 bases from J; bases unmatched to any gene: 5. Germline V gene lookup returns CDR1 ENHRY and CDR2 SYGVKD. The length of the CDR3 is 12 residues.

The chain employs TRBV9 and TRBJ2-1; TRBD1 matches 8 bases. CDR3 length: 14 residues. CDR1 is SGDLS and CDR2 is YYNGEE in the germline V gene. The trim removed 3 bases at V and 9 bases at J, leaving 8 bases unmatched. The CDR3 region is CASSAQGAEGEQFF. CDR3 bases: TGTGCCAGCAGCGCCCAGGGGGCGGAGGGTGAGCAGTTCTTC.

The chain uses TRBV6-6 and TRBJ2-1; no clear D gene. Trimming left V 11 bases short and J 1 base short, with 3 bases between. The germline CDR1 and CDR2 sequences are MNHNY and SVGAGI (reference sequence). The CDR3 extends over 10 amino acids. CDR3 nucleotide sequence: TGTGCCCGGTCCTACAATGAGCAGTTCTTC. This encodes CARSYNEQFF.

V and J are TRBV10-3 and TRBJ1-2; TRBD1 matches 8 bases. The length of the CDR3 is 14 residues. The germline V gene has CDR1 ENHRY and CDR2 SYGVKD. The V gene end was trimmed by 3 bases and the J gene end by 4 bases; junction bases not matched to a gene: 4. DNA for the CDR3: TGTGCCATCAGTGACCGGACAGGGCCCTATGGCTACACCTTC. It translates to CAISDRTGPYGYTF.

The genes are TRBV27 and TRBJ2-1, with 10 bases matching TRBD2. Germline CDR1 and CDR2: MNHEY and SMNVEV (reference sequence). CDR3 size: 15 residues. V lost 4 bases and J lost 2; bases outside the gene matches: 2. This chain's CDR3 is CASSSGTSAYNEQFF. The DNA of the CDR3 is TGTGCCAGCAGTTCCGGGACTAGCGCCTACAATGAGCAGTTCTTC.

This chain uses TRBV6-6 with TRBJ2-7, with TRBD2 matching 7 bases. This CDR3 spans 14 amino acids. J was trimmed by 2 bases and V by 7 bases; bases with no gene match: 8. CDR1 and CDR2 from the germline V gene are MNHNY and SVGAGI (reference sequence). The CDR3 bases are TGTGCCAGCACTTTCGGGGGGAGAACCTACGAGCAGTACTTC. Amino acids: CASTFGGRTYEQYF.

V and J are TRBV30 and TRBJ2-7; 9 bases line up with TRBD1. V dropped 7 bases and J dropped 6; count of bases not matched to a gene: 7. Germline V CDR1 and CDR2: GTSNPN, SVGIG (reference sequence). CDR3 length: 12 amino acids. As DNA, the CDR3 is TGTGCCTCGTCCCGGGACAGGGTCGAGCAGTACTTC. As protein: CASSRDRVEQYF.

The chain uses TRBV28 and TRBJ1-1, with D hard to call. There are 12 residues in the CDR3. Germline loops: CDR1 MDHEN, CDR2 SYDVKM. The V end lost 5 bases, the J end lost 10 bases, and 14 bases lay between the germline ends. The CDR3 DNA reads as TGTGCCAGCAGTCGGGTTGGATTCGGAGCTTTCTTT. Its protein is CASSRVGFGAFF.

The CDR3 region is CASSPWTGDYGYTF. The CDR3, as DNA: TGTGCCAGCAGCCCTTGGACGGGGGACTATGGCTACACCTTC. The chain joins TRBV5-5 to TRBJ1-2; a possible D gene is TRBD1 (5 bases). Germline V gene lookup returns CDR1 SGHKS and CDR2 YYEKEE (reference sequence). V gave up 4 bases and J gave up 3 bases, with 13 bases separating them. The CDR3 spans 14 residues.

This chain links TRBV28 with TRBJ1-2; 9 bases agree with TRBD1. CDR1 is MDHEN and CDR2 is SYDVKM in the germline V gene. V lost 6 bases, J lost 7 bases, and 6 bases stayed unmatched. CDR3 length: 13 residues. The CDR3 loop reads CASRQGASGGYTF. The CDR3 DNA reads as TGTGCCAGCAGACAGGGGGCATCGGGTGGCTACACCTTC.

The chain joins TRBV10-2 to TRBJ2-7, with 10 positions matching TRBD2. Germline CDR1 reads WSHSY; CDR2 reads SAAADI. The CDR3 loop spans 15 amino acids. V shed 3 bases and J 4 bases; nucleotides not matched to a gene: 6. The DNA of the CDR3 is TGCGCCAGCAGTGACCCTGATAGCGGGAGGTACGAGCAGTACTTC. Residues: CASSDPDSGRYEQYF.